The 24 T cell receptor beta chains given below trace back to one sample, sequenced in a study of CD8 T cells in ankylosing spondylitis (dated by TCRdb to the late 2010s). What the research found in general, with its limitations: A TCR beta motif of several highly homologous amino acid variants appeared characteristic of blood from ankylosing spondylitis patients.

The library was obtained by 5' RACE. The instrument given in TCRdb is Illumina HiSeq 2500. TCRdb reanalyzed the raw reads on its own, using fastp at Q25 for trimming and MiXCR for clone calling, and kept in-frame beta chains. One record per CDR3 amino acid sequence lists the most common genes and DNA. The sample contains about 450,000 distinct CDR3 sequences, approximately 26% of them found a single time. The leading ten clones occupy 0.89% of the sample. Which antigens these TCRs recognize remains unknown. The sample was blood, either unsorted or a sorted T cell fraction (not recorded which). These receptors all stem from a male donor with ankylosing spondylitis.

This clonotype was counted between two and nine times. V is TRBV12-3 or TRBV12-4 and J is TRBJ2-7; TRBD1 or TRBD2 may be the D gene (5 bases each). V was cut by 5 bases and J by 5 bases, with 22 bases left in between. The CDR3 extends over 16 amino acids. CDR3 protein: CASSTPGPRGGHEQYF. The CDR3 region has the DNA TGTGCCAGCAGTACCCCCGGACCGAGGGGTGGCCACGAGCAGTACTTC.

The chain carries TRBV15 and TRBJ2-1; D possibly matches TRBD1 or TRBD2 (6 bases each). The V end was cut by 2 bases, the J end by 0 bases, with 11 bases between. Germline CDR1 LNHNV, CDR2 YYDKDF (reference sequence). The CDR3 totals 16 residues. For the CDR3, the DNA is TGTGCCACCAGCAGATCCCCGGGGGCCTCCTACAATGAGCAGTTCTTC. Translated, it gives CATSRSPGASYNEQFF.

This chain joins TRBV5-6 and TRBJ2-1; D gene uncertain. Trimming took 7 bases from V and 0 from J, leaving 14 bases between them. There are 15 residues in the CDR3. CDR1 and CDR2 from the germline V gene are SGHDT and YYEEEE. The CDR3 nucleotides read TGTGCCAGCTCTCCGGACGGACGCTCCTACAATGAGCAGTTCTTC. This sequence encodes CASSPDGRSYNEQFF.

This clonotype was picked up a small number of times. This chain connects TRBV4-1 to TRBJ1-3; tentative D call: TRBD1 (6 bases). The CDR3 sequence is 16 residues long. CDR1 and CDR2 (germline): MGHRA, YSYEKL. Trimming pared 3 bases from V and 0 bases from J, leaving 12 bases between. CDR3 DNA: TGCGCCAGCAGCCAGACTACAGGGAGCTCTGGAAACACCATATATTTT. Amino acids: CASSQTTGSSGNTIYF.

The chain is built from TRBV4-2 and TRBJ2-3; D unresolved. From germline, CDR1 is LGHNA and CDR2 YNFKEQ. Deletions cut 1 base from V and 2 bases from J, with 7 bases between. This CDR3 comprises 14 residues. CDR3 amino acids: CASSQGANTDTQYF. CDR3 sequence (DNA): TGTGCCAGCAGCCAAGGGGCTAACACAGATACGCAGTATTTT.

The V call is TRBV20-1, the J call TRBJ1-5; no clear D. CDR1 is DFQATT, CDR2 SNEGSKA, per germline (reference sequence). The CDR3 has 13 amino acids. The germline V and J ends were trimmed by 3 bases and 3 bases, with 9 bases remaining between them. The CDR3 DNA follows: TGCAGTGCTAGCCAAGTTGCCAATCAGCCCCAGCATTTT. It codes for CSASQVANQPQHF.

Here the CDR3 DNA reads TGTGCCAGCTCACCGACCGCCCGGGAGACCCAGTACTTC. Amino acid sequence: CASSPTARETQYF. This chain uses TRBV18 with TRBJ2-5; D uncertain. The CDR3 sequence is 13 residues long. V lost 3 bases to trimming and J lost 5 bases, with 10 bases between them. Germline CDR1 reads KGHSH; CDR2 reads LQKENI. Full variable domain (missing parts from reference TRBV18 and TRBJ2-5): NAGVMQNPRHLVRRRGQEARLRCSPMKGHSHVYWYRQLPEEGLKFMVYLQKENIIDESGMPKERFSAEFPKEGPSILRIQQVVRGDSAAYFCASSPTARETQYFGPGTRLLVL.

The V gene is TRBV7-9, the J gene TRBJ2-7, with 7 bases that match TRBD1. This CDR3 contains 12 residues. CDR1 is SEHNR and CDR2 is FQNEAQ in the germline V gene (reference sequence). V shed 6 bases, J shed 6 bases, and the junction held 5 bases outside the gene matches. In DNA, the CDR3 is TGTGCCAGCAGTCTGACAGGGCGCGAGCAGTACTTC. The encoded protein is CASSLTGREQYF.

The chain combines TRBV5-1 with TRBJ2-5; D gene uncertain. Per germline, CDR1 SGHRS and CDR2 YFSETQ. The ends were cut back, 4 bases at V and 2 bases at J, with 12 bases in the middle. The CDR3 is 14 amino acids. The CDR3 nucleotides are TGCGCCAGCAGCATGACTGGGATACAAGAGACCCAGTACTTC. Translated: CASSMTGIQETQYF.

This clonotype was seen a few times. CDR3 sequence reads: CASSIQDRSSGNTIYF. As DNA, the CDR3 is TGTGCCAGCAGTATACAGGACCGAAGCTCTGGAAACACCATATATTTT. The chain has TRBV12-3 or TRBV12-4 and TRBJ1-3; possible D gene TRBD1, 5 bases. CDR3 length: 16 amino acids. V lost 5 bases, J lost 0 bases, and 14 bases lay in between.

This sequence joins TRBV29-1 and TRBJ1-1; 7 bases are a match to TRBD1. The V gene end was trimmed by 7 bases and the J gene end by 3 bases; junction bases not matched to a gene: 8. The germline V gene encodes CDR1 SQVTM and CDR2 ANQGSEA. This CDR3 region has 13 residues. Here the CDR3 reads CSAKGGADTEAFF. The CDR3 region has the DNA TGCAGCGCAAAAGGGGGCGCAGACACTGAAGCTTTCTTT.

The chain is built from TRBV20-1 and TRBJ2-3; TRBD2 matches 15 bases. V shed 7 bases and J 3 bases; nucleotides not matched to a gene: 8. Germline V gives CDR1 DFQATT, CDR2 SNEGSKA (reference sequence). The length of the CDR3 is 16 residues. In DNA, the CDR3 is TGCAGTGAACCGGGACTAGCGGGAGGCGAAACAGATACGCAGTATTTT. Translated, it gives CSEPGLAGGETDTQYF.

This clonotype appeared many times. This chain uses TRBV5-1 with TRBJ2-3; D unresolved. CDR1 is SGHRS, CDR2 YFSETQ, per germline. The V end lost 0 bases, the J end lost 1 base, and 9 bases lay between the germline ends. The CDR3 has 15 residues. CDR3 coding DNA: TGCGCCAGCAGCTTGGAAGGATCAGGCACAGATACGCAGTATTTT. Its translation is CASSLEGSGTDTQYF.

This clonotype showed up just a few times. The genes are TRBV7-9 and TRBJ1-2; D perhaps matches TRBD1 (6 bases). The germline V gene encodes CDR1 SEHNR and CDR2 FQNEAQ (reference sequence). V was shortened by 4 bases and J by 2 bases, with 11 bases between the two germline ends. There are 14 residues in the CDR3. The CDR3 sequence is CASSWGAANYGYTF. CDR3 sequence (DNA): TGTGCCAGCAGCTGGGGGGCAGCGAACTATGGCTACACCTTC.

The chain recombines TRBV5-4 with TRBJ2-7, with TRBD1 identical over 7 bases. V was clipped by 2 bases and J by 4 bases; unmatched bases: 9. Germline V CDR1 and CDR2: SGHNT, YYREEE (reference sequence). CDR3 size: 15 residues. This CDR3 is CASSFLGQGEYEQYV. CDR3 bases: TGTGCCAGCAGCTTTTTGGGGCAGGGGGAATACGAGCAGTACGTC.

This clonotype was counted between two and nine times. V gene TRBV12-5 combines with J gene TRBJ2-1; 10 bases align to TRBD2. Trimming at V came to 8 bases and at J to 7 bases, leaving 5 bases not matched to a gene. Germline V CDR1 and CDR2: LGHNT, FRNRAP. The CDR3 sequence is 13 residues long. The CDR3 here is CASLAGARNEQFF. The CDR3, as DNA: TGTGCTAGTCTAGCGGGAGCACGGAATGAGCAGTTCTTC.

This CDR3 is CASSRLAGTYNEQFF. Here the CDR3 DNA reads TGTGCCAGCAGCCGACTAGCGGGAACCTACAATGAGCAGTTCTTC. V usage is TRBV7-9 and J usage is TRBJ2-1; 11 bases align to TRBD2. Germline V CDR1 and CDR2: SEHNR, FQNEAQ (reference sequence). The CDR3 length is 15 residues. V lost 5 bases, J lost 2 bases, and 2 bases stayed unmatched.

CDR3 residues: CASSEAVGRGTEAFF. CDR3 coding DNA: TGTGCCAGCAGTGAGGCGGTGGGCAGGGGGACTGAAGCTTTCTTT. V and J are TRBV25-1 and TRBJ1-1; 7 nucleotides align to TRBD1. V dropped 3 bases and J dropped 5; count of bases not matched to a gene: 9. Germline-derived CDR1 and CDR2 are MGHDK and SYGVNS. CDR3 length: 15 amino acids.

This chain joins TRBV5-1 and TRBJ1-6; weak D call: TRBD1 (5 bases). Trimming took off 4 bases at V and 8 bases at J, with 10 bases between the two ends. CDR3 length equals 13 residues. Germline V gives CDR1 SGHRS, CDR2 YFSETQ. The CDR3 DNA is TGCGCCAGCAGCCCCCAGGGATATTCACCCCTCCACTTT. The encoded protein is CASSPQGYSPLHF.

This clonotype was seen only a few times. The CDR3 spells CASSVALPGQERTDTQYF. CDR3 coding DNA: TGTGCCAGCAGCGTAGCCTTACCGGGACAGGAGCGCACAGATACGCAGTATTTT. The chain recombines TRBV9 with TRBJ2-3; 8 bases are a match to TRBD1. This CDR3 comprises 18 residues. V lost 0 bases, J lost 1 base, and 10 bases stayed unmatched. The germline V gene encodes CDR1 SGDLS and CDR2 YYNGEE.

This sequence joins TRBV12-3 or TRBV12-4 and TRBJ1-1; TRBD1 matches at 9 bases. J lost 5 bases, V lost 8 bases, and 12 bases had no gene match. The CDR3 loop spans 15 amino acids. CDR3 bases: TGTGCCAGCTCCGCGCCGACAGGGGGGGAGACTGAAGCTTTCTTT. Its translation is CASSAPTGGETEAFF.

This clonotype has a count of ten or more. J is TRBJ2-3 and V is TRBV24-1, with 8 bases aligning to TRBD2. J lost 2 bases, V lost 5 bases, and 2 bases had no gene match. The CDR3 spans 14 residues. Germline lookup yields CDR1 KGHDR and CDR2 SFDVKD. CDR3 sequence reads: CATSGGLATDTQYF. The CDR3 DNA is TGTGCCACCAGTGGAGGACTAGCCACAGATACGCAGTATTTT.

The chain uses TRBV29-1 and TRBJ2-3; 14 bases are shared with TRBD2. This CDR3 comprises 15 residues. Germline CDR1 SQVTM, CDR2 ANQGSEA. V shed 5 bases, J shed 3 bases, and the junction held 4 bases outside the gene matches. The CDR3 bases are TGCAGCGTTAGACTAGCGGGAGGGTTGACAGATACGCAGTATTTT. Amino acid sequence: CSVRLAGGLTDTQYF.

In its sample, this clonotype was seen a few times. The chain employs TRBV7-2 and TRBJ1-5; TRBD1 matches at 10 bases. The CDR3 extends over 16 amino acids. The V and J ends lost 1 base and 6 bases, in that order; junction bases with no gene match: 6. Germline V gives CDR1 SGHTA, CDR2 FQGNSA. The CDR3 region has the DNA TGTGCCAGCAGCTTAGGTGGGACAGGGGCTGGTCAGCCCCAGCATTTT. The encoded protein is CASSLGGTGAGQPQHF.